A selection of T cell receptor beta chains follows, all from one sample in a study of blood T cell repertoires in COVID-19. Only in-frame clones appear in the TCRdb table, and some are missing; sequencing was by immunoSEQ multiplex PCR. The sample has approximately 500,000 clones; 88% are singletons. Sequenced sample: PBMCs or T cells enriched from blood (not recorded which). Source of these receptors: a woman aged 40 to 55 who had recovered from COVID-19. CDR3s include the opening cysteine and the closing phenylalanine or tryptophan. The D gene is left open where the match is weak. Clone size is shown for a subset of rows, as once, few, many or a class of expanded clone.

J: TRBJ2-4
V: TRBV6-2/TRBV6-3
D: TRBD1
size: -
CDR3: CASSYSGRQGEGYF
DNA: TGTGCCAGCAGTTACTCGGGACGACAGGGGGAGGGATACTTC

J: TRBJ2-3
V: TRBV2
D: -
size: -
CDR3: CASSESRLDRVGEGRSDTQYF
DNA: TGTGCCAGCAGTGAGTCCCGTTTGGACAGGGTTGGGGAGGGCCGGTCAGATACGCAGTATTTT

J: TRBJ1-1
V: TRBV2
D: TRBD1
size: few
CDR3: CASIWTGGNTEAFF
DNA: TGTGCCAGCATATGGACAGGGGGGAACACTGAAGCTTTCTTT

J: TRBJ2-2
V: TRBV4-3
D: TRBD1
size: -
CDR3: CASSQRQGGVVFF
DNA: TGCGCCAGCAGCCAGCGACAGGGGGGTGTTGTGTTTTTT

J: TRBJ2-5
V: TRBV5-4
D: TRBD1
size: -
CDR3: CASSHRGLPEETQYF
DNA: TGTGCCAGCAGCCACAGGGGGCTCCCTGAAGAGACCCAGTACTTC

J: TRBJ2-7
V: TRBV10-2
D: TRBD2
size: -
CDR3: CASSDLGRASGGYEQYF
DNA: TGCGCCAGCAGTGACCTCGGACGGGCTAGCGGGGGTTACGAGCAGTACTTC

J: TRBJ2-7
V: TRBV7-9
D: -
size: -
CDR3: CASSLTSNEQYF
DNA: TGTGCCAGCAGCCTCACTAGTAACGAGCAGTACTTC

J: TRBJ1-2
V: TRBV2
D: TRBD1
size: -
CDR3: CASSEGQGGYTF
DNA: TGTGCCAGCAGTGAGGGACAGGGAGGCTACACCTTC

J: TRBJ1-1
V: TRBV10-1
D: -
size: -
CDR3: CASSAGPGEAFF
DNA: TGCGCCAGCAGTGCAGGGCCCGGAGAAGCTTTCTTT

J: TRBJ1-1
V: TRBV2
D: TRBD1
size: -
CDR3: CASRDDRTGGPNTEAFF
DNA: TGTGCCAGCAGAGACGACCGGACAGGGGGCCCGAACACTGAAGCTTTCTTT

J: TRBJ1-3
V: TRBV29-1
D: -
size: -
CDR3: CSVDPTGSGNTIYF
DNA: TGCAGCGTAGACCCCACAGGGTCCGGAAACACCATATATTTT

J: TRBJ2-7
V: TRBV9
D: -
size: -
CDR3: CASSPLTSSSSYEQYF
DNA: TGTGCCAGCAGCCCCCTTACTAGCTCTAGCTCCTACGAGCAGTACTTC

J: TRBJ1-5
V: TRBV7-2
D: TRBD1
size: -
CDR3: CASSPGQGRSGPQHF
DNA: TGTGCCAGCAGCCCCGGACAGGGCCGCAGCGGGCCCCAGCATTTT

J: TRBJ2-7
V: TRBV3-1/TRBV3-2
D: TRBD1
size: -
CDR3: CASSQAGDRGSAYEQYF
DNA: TGTGCCAGCAGCCAAGCTGGGGACAGGGGGTCAGCCTACGAGCAGTACTTC

J: TRBJ2-1
V: TRBV13
D: TRBD2
size: -
CDR3: CASSSGLAGERYNEQFF
DNA: TGTGCCAGCAGCTCGGGACTAGCGGGAGAACGCTACAATGAGCAGTTCTTC

J: TRBJ2-5
V: TRBV7-2
D: -
size: few
CDR3: CASSPRWGAQYF
DNA: TGTGCCAGCAGCCCCCGGTGGGGGGCCCAGTACTTC

J: TRBJ1-2
V: TRBV3-1/TRBV3-2
D: TRBD1
size: -
CDR3: CASSLLTGDGYTF
DNA: TGTGCCAGCAGCCTATTAACAGGGGATGGCTACACCTTC

J: TRBJ2-7
V: TRBV5-4
D: TRBD1
size: -
CDR3: CASSSGTVSYEQYF
DNA: TGTGCCAGCAGCTCCGGGACAGTTTCCTACGAGCAGTACTTC

J: TRBJ2-5
V: TRBV9
D: TRBD1
size: -
CDR3: CASSSRGQGETQYF
DNA: TGTGCCAGCAGCTCGCGGGGACAGGGAGAGACCCAGTACTTC

J: TRBJ2-3
V: TRBV5-6
D: TRBD1
size: once
CDR3: CASSLPGQASTDTQYF
DNA: TGTGCCAGCAGCCTCCCCGGACAGGCCAGCACAGATACGCAGTATTTT

J: TRBJ2-5
V: TRBV5-1
D: -
size: -
CDR3: CASSSDYRETQYF
DNA: TGCGCCAGCAGCTCGGACTATAGAGAGACCCAGTACTTC

J: TRBJ2-1
V: TRBV19
D: -
size: -
CDR3: CASSIDSAYNEQFF
DNA: TGTGCCAGTAGTATCGACTCTGCCTACAATGAGCAGTTCTTC